This TCR beta chain came from a study of T-cell memory formation after mild COVID-19. In this sample, this clonotype turned up a few times. Germline V gene lookup returns CDR1 MNHEY and CDR2 SMNVEV (reference sequence). The length of the CDR3 is 13 residues. Trimming cost V 0 bases and J 5 bases, with 7 bases left between them. Each CDR3 protein is one row after TCRdb ran MiXCR on the 5' RACE reads. The sample contains about 150,000 distinct CDR3 sequences, about 6.1% of which appear only once. The V call is TRBV27, the J call TRBJ1-2, with TRBD1 as a possible D gene (6 bases). The TCR originated in an adult woman who had mild COVID-19 (a few samples of this study predate the infection). Cell type and time point are not known. Input material: PBMCs or a T cell subset sorted from them (not recorded which). The CDR3 coding sequence is TGTGCCAGCAGTTTATCACAGGGTTATGGCTACACCTTC. Protein product: CASSLSQGYGYTF.